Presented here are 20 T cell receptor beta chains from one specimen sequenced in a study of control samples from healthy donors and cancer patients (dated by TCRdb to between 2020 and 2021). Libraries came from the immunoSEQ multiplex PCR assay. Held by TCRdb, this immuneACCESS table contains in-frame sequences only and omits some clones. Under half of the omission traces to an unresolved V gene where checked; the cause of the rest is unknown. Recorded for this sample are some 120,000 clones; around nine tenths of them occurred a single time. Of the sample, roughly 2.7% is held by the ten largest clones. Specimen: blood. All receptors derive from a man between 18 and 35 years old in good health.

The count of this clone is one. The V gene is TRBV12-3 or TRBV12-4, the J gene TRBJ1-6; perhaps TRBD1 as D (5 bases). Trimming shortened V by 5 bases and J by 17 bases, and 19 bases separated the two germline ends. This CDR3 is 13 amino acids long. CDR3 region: CASSAREGLEVHF. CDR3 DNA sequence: TGTGCCAGCAGTGCCAGGGAAGGATTGGAGGTCCACTTT.

The CDR3 reads CASSSDPYNEQFF. Written as DNA, the CDR3 is TGTGCCAGCAGTTCGGATCCCTACAATGAGCAGTTCTTC. The V and J genes are TRBV6-4 and TRBJ2-1; D remains unclear. V was shortened by 5 bases and J by 2 bases, with 7 bases between the two germline ends. Germline-derived CDR1 and CDR2 are MRHNA and SNTAGT. CDR3 length: 13 amino acids.

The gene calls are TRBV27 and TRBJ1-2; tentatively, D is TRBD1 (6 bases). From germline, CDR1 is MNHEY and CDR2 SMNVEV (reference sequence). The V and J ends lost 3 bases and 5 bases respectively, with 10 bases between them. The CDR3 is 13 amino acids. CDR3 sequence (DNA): TGTGCCAGCAGTTTGGGGGCCACATATGGCTACACCTTC. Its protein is CASSLGATYGYTF.

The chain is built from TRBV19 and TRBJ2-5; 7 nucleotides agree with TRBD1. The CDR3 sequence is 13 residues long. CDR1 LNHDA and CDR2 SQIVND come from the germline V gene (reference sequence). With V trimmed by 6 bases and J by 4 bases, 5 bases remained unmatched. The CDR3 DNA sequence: TGTGCCAGTAGGACAGGGAAAGGAGAGACCCAGTACTTC. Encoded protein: CASRTGKGETQYF.

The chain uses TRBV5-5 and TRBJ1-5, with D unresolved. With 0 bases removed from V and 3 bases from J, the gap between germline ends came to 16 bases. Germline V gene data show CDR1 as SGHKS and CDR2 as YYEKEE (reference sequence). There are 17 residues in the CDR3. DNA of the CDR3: TGTGCCAGCAGCTTGGGTCGGGCCACCGGTTCCAATCAGCCCCAGCATTTT. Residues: CASSLGRATGSNQPQHF. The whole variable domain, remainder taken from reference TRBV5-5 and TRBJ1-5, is DAGVTQSPTHLIKTRGQQVTLRCSPISGHKSVSWYQQVLGQGPQFIFQYYEKEERGRGNFPDRFSARQFPNYSSELNVNALLLGDSALYLCASSLGRATGSNQPQHFGDGTRLSIL.

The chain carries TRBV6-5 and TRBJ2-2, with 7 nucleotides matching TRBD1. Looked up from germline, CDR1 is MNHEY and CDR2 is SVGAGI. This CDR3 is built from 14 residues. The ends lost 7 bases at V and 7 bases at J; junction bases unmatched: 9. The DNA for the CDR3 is TGTGCCAGCATACCGGGGACAGCAGGCGGGGAGCTGTTTTTT. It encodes CASIPGTAGGELFF.

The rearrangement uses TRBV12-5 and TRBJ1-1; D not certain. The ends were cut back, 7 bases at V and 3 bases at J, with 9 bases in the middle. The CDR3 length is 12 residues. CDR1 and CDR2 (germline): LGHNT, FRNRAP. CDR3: CASALQDTEAFF. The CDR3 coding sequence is TGTGCTAGTGCCCTCCAGGACACTGAAGCTTTCTTT.

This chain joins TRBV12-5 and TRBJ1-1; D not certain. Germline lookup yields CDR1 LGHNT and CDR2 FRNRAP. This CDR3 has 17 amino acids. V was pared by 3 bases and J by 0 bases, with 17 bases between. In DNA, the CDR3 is TGTGCTAGTGGTTTCATGGTTAGTACGGGAATGAACACTGAAGCTTTCTTT. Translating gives CASGFMVSTGMNTEAFF.

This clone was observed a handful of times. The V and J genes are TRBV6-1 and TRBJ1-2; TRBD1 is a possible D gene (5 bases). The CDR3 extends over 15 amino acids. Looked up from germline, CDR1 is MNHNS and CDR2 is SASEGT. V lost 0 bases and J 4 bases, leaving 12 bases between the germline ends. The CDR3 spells CASSEAQGGSYGYTF. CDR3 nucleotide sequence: TGTGCCAGCAGTGAAGCTCAGGGAGGTTCCTATGGCTACACCTTC.

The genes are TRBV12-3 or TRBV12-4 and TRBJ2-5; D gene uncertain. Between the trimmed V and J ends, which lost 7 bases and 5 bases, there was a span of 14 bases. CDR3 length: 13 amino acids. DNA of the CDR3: TGTGCCAGCATCGACCAGGAGACGGAGACCCAGTACTTC. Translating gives CASIDQETETQYF.

The CDR3 loop is CAWKRSGSSHEQFF. CDR3 in DNA: TGTGCCTGGAAGAGGAGCGGGAGTTCCCATGAGCAGTTCTTC. This sequence joins TRBV30 and TRBJ2-1, with 8 bases fitting TRBD2. The V gene end was trimmed by 4 bases and the J gene end by 8 bases; junction bases not matched to a gene: 10. Germline-derived CDR1 and CDR2 are GTSNPN and SVGIG (reference sequence). This CDR3 contains 14 residues.

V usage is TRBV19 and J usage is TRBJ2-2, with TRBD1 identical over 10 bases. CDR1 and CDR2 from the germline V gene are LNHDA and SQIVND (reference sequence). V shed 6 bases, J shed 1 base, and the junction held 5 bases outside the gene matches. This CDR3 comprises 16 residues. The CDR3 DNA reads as TGTGCCAGTAGCCCTCGGGACAGGGGGAACACCGGGGAGCTGTTTTTT. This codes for CASSPRDRGNTGELFF.

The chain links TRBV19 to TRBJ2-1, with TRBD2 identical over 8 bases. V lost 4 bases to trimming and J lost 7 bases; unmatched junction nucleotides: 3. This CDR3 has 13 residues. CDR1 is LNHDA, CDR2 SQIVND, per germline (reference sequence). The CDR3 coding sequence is TGTGCCAGTAGTAGCGGGAGGAGGAATGAGCAGTTCTTC. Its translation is CASSSGRRNEQFF.

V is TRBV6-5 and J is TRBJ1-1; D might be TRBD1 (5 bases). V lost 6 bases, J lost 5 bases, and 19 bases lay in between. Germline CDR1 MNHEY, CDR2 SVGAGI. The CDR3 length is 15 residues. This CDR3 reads CASRRGRDLGTEAFF. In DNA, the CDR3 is TGTGCCAGCAGAAGAGGCAGGGACCTCGGGACTGAAGCTTTCTTT.

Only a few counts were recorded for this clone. The CDR3 region has the DNA TGTGCCAGCAGTGAGGGGCAACGATATCAGCCCCAGCATTTT. Translating gives CASSEGQRYQPQHF. This chain links TRBV2 with TRBJ1-5, with a tentative D call TRBD1 (5 bases). V shed 3 bases and J shed 5 bases, with 11 bases lying between them. Germline V gene data show CDR1 as SNHLY and CDR2 as FYNNEI. The length of the CDR3 is 14 residues.

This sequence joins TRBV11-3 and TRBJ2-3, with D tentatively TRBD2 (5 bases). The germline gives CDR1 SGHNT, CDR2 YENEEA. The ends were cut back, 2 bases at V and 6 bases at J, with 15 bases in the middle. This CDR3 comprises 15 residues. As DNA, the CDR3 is TGTGCCAGCAGCTTAATCGGACTCCTCGGGGATACGCAGTATTTT. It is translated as CASSLIGLLGDTQYF.

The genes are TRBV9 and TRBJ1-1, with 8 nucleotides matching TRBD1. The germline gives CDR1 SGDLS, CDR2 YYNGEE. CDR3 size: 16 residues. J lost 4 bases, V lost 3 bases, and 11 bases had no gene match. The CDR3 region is CASSGGYGQGSTEAFF. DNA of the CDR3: TGTGCCAGCAGCGGAGGGTATGGACAGGGAAGCACTGAAGCTTTCTTT.

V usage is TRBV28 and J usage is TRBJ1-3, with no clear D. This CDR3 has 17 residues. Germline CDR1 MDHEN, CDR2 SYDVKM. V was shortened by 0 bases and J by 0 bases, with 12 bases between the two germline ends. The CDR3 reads CASSLWRLNSSGNTIYF. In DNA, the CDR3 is TGTGCCAGCAGTTTATGGAGGTTAAACTCCTCTGGAAACACCATATATTTT.

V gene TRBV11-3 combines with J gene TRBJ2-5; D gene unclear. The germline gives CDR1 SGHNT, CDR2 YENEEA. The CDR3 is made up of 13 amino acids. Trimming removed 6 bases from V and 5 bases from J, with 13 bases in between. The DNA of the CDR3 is TGTGCCAGCAGTTCGGACCGACGGGAGACCCAGTACTTC. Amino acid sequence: CASSSDRRETQYF.

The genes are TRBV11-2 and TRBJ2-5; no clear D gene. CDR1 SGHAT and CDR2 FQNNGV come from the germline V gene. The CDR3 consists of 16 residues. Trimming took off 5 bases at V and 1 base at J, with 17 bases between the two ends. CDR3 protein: CASSAMGGATQETQYF. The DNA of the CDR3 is TGTGCCAGCAGCGCAATGGGCGGAGCGACCCAAGAGACCCAGTACTTC.